A single TCR beta chain is shown here with its context. It lacks a known antigen. Per-nucleotide qualities are absent, and no much larger clonotype sits a single base away. This specimen comes from a study of blood T cell repertoires in COVID-19 (TCRdb year 2020). As for the study more broadly: Collaborator samples came from the United States, Italy and Spain and covered acute and convalescent phases of COVID-19. The material from the prospective study consisted of cDNA or gDNA derived from T cells, B-cell-depleted T cells, or PBMCs. Deeply sampled blood TCRbeta repertoires from subjects exposed to, actively infected with, or recovered from COVID-19 were included in the dataset. The repertoires were released in a freely available public database intended as a resource for research on the immune response to SARS-CoV-2. The samples were drawn from the first 160 participants of the ongoing ImmuneRACE study and from some 1,300 subjects provided by 6 global collaborators. The sample metadata nearly always contained a de-identified subject ID, COVID-19 status, age in years and sex. Where available, HLA class I and class II types were taken from metadata supplied by the sample provider and were not determined by assay-based typing. The full study reports these points: How much clinical and demographic metadata was included differed by source and by participant, and the metadata was provided uncurated.

TCRbeta CDR3 regions were amplified from genomic DNA using the immunoSEQ Assay, a bias-controlled multiplex PCR. The authors processed their data as follows. The number of nucleated cells in each sample was estimated by amplification of reference gene primers within the assay. To quantify the absolute abundance of each unique TCRbeta CDR3 rearrangement, sequence reads were collapsed and filtered. Productive Simpson clonality was computed per sample as the square root of Simpson's diversity index over productive rearrangements. What TCRdb holds here is the immuneACCESS table cut down to in-frame rearrangements. Part of the clones is not present; checked against another copy, under half of the missing clones reflect an unresolved V gene, and the others are unexplained. For V, J and clone size, that table is used; D and trimming come from the DNA. This sample has approximately 120,000 clones in its table, and approximately 83% of those were observed once. The top ten clonotypes cover around 19% of the sample.

Samples from volunteer blood donors who had recovered from COVID-19 were contributed by a second Seattle source. Whole blood was collected in K2EDTA tubes by collaborating institutions according to the institutions' own protocols. For TCRbeta analysis, collaborator samples were shipped as frozen whole blood, as isolated PBMCs, or as DNA extracted from either sample type. Sequencing was done on a sample of peripheral blood. This receptor was obtained from a woman in her forties or fifties who had recovered from COVID-19.

The nucleotide sequence reads TGTGCCAGCAGCTCCGGGACAGGGAAAGGATCACCCCTCCACTTT. Translated, this is CASSSGTGKGSPLHF. The chain employs TRBV11-2 and TRBJ1-6; 9 bases in the junction line up with TRBD1. The CDR3 contains 15 residues, cysteine and phenylalanine counted. Only the CDR3 portion is preserved as DNA: 45 bases, with reading frame beginning at the first base. The germline V and J ends show losses of 4 bases and 10 bases respectively, and no gene match explains 8 bases of the junction. The CDR1 and CDR2 encoded by the germline V gene are SGHAT and FQNNGV.